The T cell receptor (beta chain) described here comes from a study of T cell responses to AZD1222 COVID-19 vaccine. Assay used: immunoSEQ multiplex PCR; TCRdb lists only in-frame clones, some missing. In the table there are 150,000 to 200,000 clones, 88% of which are singletons. A note on this clone: Its antigen is currently unknown.

Study conclusions and caveats: The repertoires were collected only after the peak T cell response.

This clonotype was sampled from an adult who received the AZD1222 COVID-19 vaccine. The sequencing here drew on peripheral blood, taken 28 days after the second AZD1222 dose.

CDR3 nucleotides: TGTGCCAGCAGCATGGGACAGGGGGCGCTGGGACCCACGGTCTTC. Protein: CASSMGQGALGPTVF. V is TRBV21-1 and J is TRBJ2-1; the DNA was not compared with TRBD1, the D call given in the table. TRBV21-1 is annotated as a pseudogene. This CDR3 spans 15 amino acids.